These 14 T cell receptor beta chains were sequenced from one sample in a study of pediatric ulcerative colitis. Using immunoSEQ multiplex PCR, the repertoire was profiled, and TCRdb retains in-frame clones only, with some absent. The table has under 70,000 clones, around 87% seen once. Material for sequencing was blood. The receptors stem from a boy aged 5-17 years who was a control in a study of pediatric ulcerative colitis.

The chain is built from TRBV5-5 and TRBJ1-1; 9 nucleotides align to TRBD1. The J segment lost 7 bases and the V segment lost 0 bases, leaving 4 bases of the junction unmatched. From germline, CDR1 is SGHKS and CDR2 YYEKEE (reference sequence). The CDR3 spans 14 residues. The CDR3 DNA is TGTGCCAGCAGCTTGGAACAGGGGGCTTTTGAAGCTTTCTTT. Translation gives CASSLEQGAFEAFF.

This CDR3 reads CASSYSIGNTQPQHF. The CDR3 region has the DNA TGTGCCAGCAGTTACTCGATTGGCAACACGCAGCCCCAGCATTTT. The gene calls are TRBV6-6 and TRBJ1-5; no clear D gene. Germline-derived CDR1 and CDR2 are MNHNY and SVGAGI (reference sequence). Trimming took off 0 bases at V and 7 bases at J, with 13 bases between the two ends. The CDR3 sequence is 15 residues long.

The chain carries TRBV28 and TRBJ2-1, with a tentative D call TRBD1 (5 bases). Germline values: CDR1 MDHEN, CDR2 SYDVKM. The ends were cut back, 3 bases at V and 4 bases at J, with 16 bases in the middle. The CDR3 sequence is 16 residues long. The DNA for the CDR3 is TGTGCCAGCAGTTTCTTCAGGGCGTCAGGTTACAATGAGCAGTTCTTC. This encodes CASSFFRASGYNEQFF.

The rearrangement uses TRBV6-5 and TRBJ1-1; D gene ambiguous. CDR3 length: 11 residues. Germline V lookup: CDR1 MNHEY, CDR2 SVGAGI. V lost 5 bases, J lost 3 bases, and 4 bases lay in between. CDR3 sequence (DNA): TGTGCCAGCAGTCGGGACACTGAAGCTTTCTTT. Protein product: CASSRDTEAFF.

The chain is built from TRBV5-1 and TRBJ2-3, with a tentative D call TRBD1 (6 bases). V lost 3 bases and J lost 2, with 13 bases in between. Germline CDR1 SGHRS, CDR2 YFSETQ. The CDR3 runs to 15 residues. CDR3 region: CASSSMRTDTDTQYF. As DNA, the CDR3 is TGCGCCAGCAGCTCCATGAGGACAGACACAGATACGCAGTATTTT.

This clone was seen only a few times. The chain employs TRBV6-1 and TRBJ1-5; a possible D gene is TRBD1 (6 bases). Trimming pared 0 bases from V and 8 bases from J, leaving 14 bases between. The length of the CDR3 is 15 residues. Looked up from germline, CDR1 is MNHNS and CDR2 is SASEGT. CDR3 in amino acids: CASSEALQGLEPQHF. The CDR3 nucleotides read TGTGCCAGCAGTGAAGCTCTACAGGGTTTGGAGCCCCAGCATTTT.

DNA for the CDR3: TGTGCCAGCAGTTTTCTAGCGGGGCCGCGAGGGGAGACCCAGTACTTC. As protein: CASSFLAGPRGETQYF. V and J are TRBV28 and TRBJ2-5; 9 bases match TRBD2. V shed 3 bases and J 5 bases; nucleotides not matched to a gene: 10. Germline V gives CDR1 MDHEN, CDR2 SYDVKM. The CDR3 runs 16 residues.

The rearrangement joins TRBV11-2 to TRBJ1-2; no clear D. V was cut by 0 bases and J by 4 bases, with 12 bases left in between. CDR3 size: 15 residues. CDR1 is SGHAT and CDR2 is FQNNGV in the germline V gene. The CDR3 region has the DNA TGTGCCAGCAGCTTAGATCGGTCGTCTGGCTATGGCTACACCTTC. It codes for CASSLDRSSGYGYTF. Full variable domain (missing parts from reference TRBV11-2 and TRBJ1-2): EAGVAQSPRYKIIEKRQSVAFWCNPISGHATLYWYQQILGQGPKLLIQFQNNGVVDDSQLPKDRFSAERLKGVDSTLKIQPAKLEDSAVYLCASSLDRSSGYGYTFGSGTRLTVV.

CDR3 residues: CASSSRLGALNQPQHF. Written as DNA, the CDR3 is TGTGCCAGCAGCTCCCGTTTGGGGGCCCTCAATCAGCCCCAGCATTTT. This chain uses TRBV7-2 with TRBJ1-5; a weak D match, TRBD1 (6 bases). Trimming cost V 4 bases and J 3 bases, with 16 bases left between them. The CDR3 is 16 residues long. Germline V gene data show CDR1 as SGHTA and CDR2 as FQGNSA.

CDR3 region: CAGNHWGSSYNEQFF. CDR3 nucleotides: TGTGCCGGCAATCATTGGGGGAGCTCCTACAATGAGCAGTTCTTC. The gene calls are TRBV6-1 and TRBJ2-1; perhaps D is TRBD1 or TRBD2 (5 bases each). V dropped 11 bases and J dropped 0 bases, with 17 bases sitting between them. Germline V gene data show CDR1 as MNHNS and CDR2 as SASEGT. This CDR3 is 15 amino acids long.

The chain employs TRBV27 and TRBJ2-5, with TRBD2 matching over 7 bases. The CDR3 has 20 amino acids. The V segment lost 3 bases and the J segment 4 bases; nucleotides outside the gene matches: 23. CDR1 MNHEY and CDR2 SMNVEV come from the germline V gene (reference sequence). CDR3 region: CASSFLAPGGGKSTRETQYF. CDR3 DNA sequence: TGTGCCAGCAGTTTCTTAGCTCCGGGAGGAGGTAAATCCACAAGAGAGACCCAGTACTTC.

This clone showed up just once. V gene TRBV18 combines with J gene TRBJ1-6; D unresolved. The germline V and J ends were trimmed by 3 bases and 0 bases, with 9 bases remaining between them. This CDR3 region has 16 residues. Germline V CDR1 and CDR2: KGHSH, LQKENI. This chain's CDR3 is CASSPSQSSYNSPLHF. CDR3 DNA: TGTGCCAGCTCACCTTCACAGAGCTCCTATAATTCACCCCTCCACTTT. Full variable domain (missing parts from reference TRBV18 and TRBJ1-6): NAGVMQNPRHLVRRRGQEARLRCSPMKGHSHVYWYRQLPEEGLKFMVYLQKENIIDESGMPKERFSAEFPKEGPSILRIQQVVRGDSAAYFCASSPSQSSYNSPLHFGNGTRLTVT.

The V call is TRBV7-5, the J call TRBJ2-6; TRBD2, the table's D call, was not compared with the DNA. TRBV7-5 constitutes a pseudogene. The length of the CDR3 is 18 residues. CDR3 DNA: TGTGCCAGAAGCTACAGTGGGAGATCACACTCTGGGGCCAACGTCCTGACTTTC. Amino acid sequence: CARSYSGRSHSGANVLTF.

The chain couples TRBV6-5 to TRBJ2-1, with TRBD2 matching over 11 bases. The germline gives CDR1 MNHEY, CDR2 SVGAGI. The CDR3 consists of 16 residues. The V gene end was trimmed by 2 bases and the J gene end by 2 bases; junction bases not matched to a gene: 2. The CDR3 DNA reads as TGTGCCAGCAGTTACGTAGCGGGAGGGGCCTACAATGAGCAGTTCTTC. Residues: CASSYVAGGAYNEQFF.